These 6 T cell receptor beta chains were sequenced from one sample in a study of CD8 T cells in Susac syndrome. Random hexamers primed reverse transcription of roughly 0.45 to 1 ug RNA. TCRdb processed the immunoSEQ multiplex PCR reads anew with MiXCR; each CDR3 protein has one entry. The sample has about 84,000 distinct CDR3 sequences; around 96% are singletons. Sequencing input: CD8+ T cells from PBMCs. Source of these receptors: a human donor with Susac syndrome.

This rearrangement joins TRBV7-8 to TRBJ2-5, with TRBD1 matching 7 bases. The V gene end was trimmed by 5 bases and the J gene end by 4 bases; junction bases not matched to a gene: 10. Per the germline V gene, CDR1 is SGHVS and CDR2 is FQNEAQ. The CDR3 has 15 amino acids. The CDR3 loop is CASSPKPQGRETQYF. In DNA form, the CDR3 reads TGTGCCAGCAGCCCAAAGCCACAGGGGAGAGAGACCCAGTACTTC. Using reference TRBV7-8 and TRBJ2-5 for the parts outside the CDR3, the full variable domain is GAGVSQSPRYKVAKRGQDVALRCDPISGHVSLFWYQQALGQGPEFLTYFQNEAQLDKSGLPSDRFFAERPEGSVSTLKIQRTQQEDSAVYLCASSPKPQGRETQYFGPGTRLLVL.

This clonotype has only a few counts. This sequence joins TRBV27 and TRBJ2-1; TRBD2 agrees at 8 bases. With 0 bases clipped from V and 7 bases from J, the junction kept 2 bases outside the gene matches. Germline CDR1 and CDR2: MNHEY and SMNVEV (reference sequence). This CDR3 contains 14 residues. The CDR3 region has the DNA TGTGCCAGCAGTTTATCCGGGAGGGGGAATGAGCAGTTCTTC. This gives the protein CASSLSGRGNEQFF.

CDR3 sequence (DNA): TGTGCCAGCAGCTGCACTAGTTGCGAAGAACTGTTTTTT. This gives the protein CASSCTSCEELFF. The V and J genes are TRBV7-9 and TRBJ1-4; D is undetermined. There are 13 residues in the CDR3. V was trimmed by 4 bases and J by 12 bases, leaving 15 bases between them. Germline V gives CDR1 SEHNR, CDR2 FQNEAQ (reference sequence).

The CDR3 DNA reads TGCGCCAGCAGCCAATCCACGACTGAACTCTCCTACGAGCAGTACGTC. Translating it yields CASSQSTTELSYEQYV. The genes are TRBV4-3 and TRBJ2-7; unclear D gene. V was trimmed by 2 bases and J by 0 bases, leaving 14 bases between them. The CDR3 length is 16 residues. Germline CDR1 reads LGHNA; CDR2 reads YSLEER.

This chain uses TRBV20-1 with TRBJ2-1, with 7 nucleotides matching TRBD2. Trimming took 7 bases from V and 4 from J; bases not matched to a gene: 4. This CDR3 is 12 amino acids long. Per germline, CDR1 DFQATT and CDR2 SNEGSKA (reference sequence). The chain's CDR3 is CSEGGRYNEQFF. In DNA form, the CDR3 reads TGCAGTGAAGGCGGGAGATACAATGAGCAGTTCTTC.

The genes are TRBV4-1 and TRBJ2-1; possibly TRBD1 or TRBD2 for D (5 bases each). The CDR3 is 16 amino acids. Looked up from germline, CDR1 is MGHRA and CDR2 is YSYEKL. Deletions cut 0 bases from V and 0 bases from J, with 9 bases between. This CDR3 reads CASSQEWGSSYNEQFF. The CDR3 nucleotides are TGCGCCAGCAGCCAAGAATGGGGGAGCTCCTACAATGAGCAGTTCTTC.